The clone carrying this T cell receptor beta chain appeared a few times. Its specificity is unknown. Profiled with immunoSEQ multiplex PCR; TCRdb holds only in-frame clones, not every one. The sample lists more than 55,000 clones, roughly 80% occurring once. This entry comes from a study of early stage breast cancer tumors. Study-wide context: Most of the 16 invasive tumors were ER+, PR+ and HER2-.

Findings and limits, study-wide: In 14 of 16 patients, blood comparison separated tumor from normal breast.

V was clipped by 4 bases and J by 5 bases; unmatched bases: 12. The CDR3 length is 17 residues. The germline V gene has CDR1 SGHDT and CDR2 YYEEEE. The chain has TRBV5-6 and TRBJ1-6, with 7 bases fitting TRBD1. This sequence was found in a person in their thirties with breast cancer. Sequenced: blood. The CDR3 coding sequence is TGTGCCAGCAGCCTTTATACCGACAGGGCTAATAATTCACCCCTCCACTTT. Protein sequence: CASSLYTDRANNSPLHF.